The present entry profiles one T cell receptor (beta chain) with its context. Its antigen is as yet unknown. This specimen comes from a study of cytotoxic CD8 clonotypes in ibrutinib-treated CLL. Study-level findings and limits: Clonotypes that were public were uncommon, and they contracted or stayed stable on treatment. Against age-matched healthy donors, baseline clonality ran higher and tracked circulating CD8+ T-cell counts. Sustained-remission and progressing patients had different sampling times.

With 5 bases clipped from V and 4 bases from J, the junction kept 9 bases outside the gene matches. Germline V gene sequence: CDR1 LNHDA, CDR2 SQIVND (reference sequence). The CDR3 length is 16 residues. Assay used: immunoSEQ multiplex PCR; TCRdb lists only in-frame clones, some missing. The sample holds fewer than 25,000 clones, just under 70% seen once. Cryopreserved PBMCs supplied about 2 micrograms of genomic DNA for TCR beta libraries. This clonotype was obtained from a human donor with chronic lymphocytic leukemia. The rearrangement joins TRBV19 to TRBJ2-1; 9 nucleotides align to TRBD2. The sequencing used PBMCs, collected after 24 months of ibrutinib treatment. Here the CDR3 DNA reads TGTGCCAGTAGTCCCTTGACTAGCGGCGAATACAATGAGCAGTTCTTC. Translating gives CASSPLTSGEYNEQFF.